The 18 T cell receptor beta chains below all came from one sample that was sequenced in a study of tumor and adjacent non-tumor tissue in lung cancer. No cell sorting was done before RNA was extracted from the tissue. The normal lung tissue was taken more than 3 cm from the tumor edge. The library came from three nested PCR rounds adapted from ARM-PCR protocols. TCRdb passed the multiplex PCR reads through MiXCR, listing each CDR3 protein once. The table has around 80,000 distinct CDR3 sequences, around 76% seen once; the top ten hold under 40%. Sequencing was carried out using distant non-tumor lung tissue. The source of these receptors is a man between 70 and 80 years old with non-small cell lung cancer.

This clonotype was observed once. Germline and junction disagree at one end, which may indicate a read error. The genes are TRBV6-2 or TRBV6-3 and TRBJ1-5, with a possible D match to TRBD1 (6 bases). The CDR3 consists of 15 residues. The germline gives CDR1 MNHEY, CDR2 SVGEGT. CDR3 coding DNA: TGTGCCAGCAGTCAGAACATGGGGGGCAATCAGCCACAGCATTTT. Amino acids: CASSQNMGGNQPQHF.

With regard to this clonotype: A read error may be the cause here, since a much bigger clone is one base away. CDR3 nucleotides: TGCAGCGTTGGACAGAGTCTCGGCGACGAGCAGTACTTC. This sequence encodes CSVGQSLGDEQYF. This sequence joins TRBV29-1 and TRBJ2-7; the D gene is possibly TRBD1 (5 bases). There are 13 residues in the CDR3. Trimming removed 4 bases at V and 5 bases at J, with 15 bases between. Germline V gives CDR1 SQVTM, CDR2 ANQGSEA.

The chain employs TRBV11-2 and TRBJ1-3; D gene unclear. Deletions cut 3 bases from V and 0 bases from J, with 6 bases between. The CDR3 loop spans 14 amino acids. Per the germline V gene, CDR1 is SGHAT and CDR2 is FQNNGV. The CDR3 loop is CASSLSVSGNTIYF. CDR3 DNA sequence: TGTGCCAGCAGCTTGTCAGTCTCTGGAAACACCATATATTTT.

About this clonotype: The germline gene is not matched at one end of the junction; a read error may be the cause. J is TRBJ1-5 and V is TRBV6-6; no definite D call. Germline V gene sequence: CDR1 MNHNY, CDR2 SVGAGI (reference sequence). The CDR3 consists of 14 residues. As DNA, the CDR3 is TGTGCCAACAGTCCCGACAACCTCAATCAGCCCCAACATTTT. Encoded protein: CANSPDNLNQPQHF.

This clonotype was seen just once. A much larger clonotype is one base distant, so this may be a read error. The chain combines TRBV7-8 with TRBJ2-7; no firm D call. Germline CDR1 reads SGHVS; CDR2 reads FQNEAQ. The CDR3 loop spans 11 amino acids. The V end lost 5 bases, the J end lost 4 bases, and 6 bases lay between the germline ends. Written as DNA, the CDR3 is TGTGCCAGCAGCGAGAGATACGAGCAGTACTTC. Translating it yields CASSERYEQYF.

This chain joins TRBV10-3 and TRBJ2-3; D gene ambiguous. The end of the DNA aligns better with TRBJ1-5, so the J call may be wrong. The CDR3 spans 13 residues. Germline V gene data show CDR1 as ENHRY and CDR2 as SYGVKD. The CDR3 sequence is CAIIAGDTDTQHF. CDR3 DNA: TGTGCCATCATAGCGGGAGACACAGATACGCAGCATTTT.

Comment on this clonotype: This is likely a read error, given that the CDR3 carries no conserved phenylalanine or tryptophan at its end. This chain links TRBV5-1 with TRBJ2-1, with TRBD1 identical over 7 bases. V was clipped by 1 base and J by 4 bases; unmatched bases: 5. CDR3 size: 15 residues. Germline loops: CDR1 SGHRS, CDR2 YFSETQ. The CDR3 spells CASSLQQGNYNEQFL. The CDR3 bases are TGCGCCAGCAGCTTGCAACAGGGGAATTACAATGAGCAGTTCTTA.

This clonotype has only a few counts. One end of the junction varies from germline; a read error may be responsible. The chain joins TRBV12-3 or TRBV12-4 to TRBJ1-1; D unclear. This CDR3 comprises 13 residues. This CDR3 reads CVSSETVLTEAFF. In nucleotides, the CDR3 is TGTGTCAGCAGTGAGACTGTACTCACTGAAGCTTTCTTT.

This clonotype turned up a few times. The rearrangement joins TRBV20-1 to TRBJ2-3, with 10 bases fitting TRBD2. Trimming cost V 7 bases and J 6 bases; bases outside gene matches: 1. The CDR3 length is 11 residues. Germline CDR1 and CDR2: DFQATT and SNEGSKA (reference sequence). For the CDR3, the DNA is TGCAGTGTTAGCGGGAGGGATACGCAGTATTTT. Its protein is CSVSGRDTQYF.

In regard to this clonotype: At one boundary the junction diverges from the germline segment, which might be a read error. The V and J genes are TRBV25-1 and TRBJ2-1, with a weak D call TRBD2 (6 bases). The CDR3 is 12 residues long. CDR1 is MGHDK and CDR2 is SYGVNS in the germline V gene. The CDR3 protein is CAAGRYYDEQFF. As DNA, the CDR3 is TGTGCCGCGGGGCGATACTACGATGAGCAGTTCTTC.

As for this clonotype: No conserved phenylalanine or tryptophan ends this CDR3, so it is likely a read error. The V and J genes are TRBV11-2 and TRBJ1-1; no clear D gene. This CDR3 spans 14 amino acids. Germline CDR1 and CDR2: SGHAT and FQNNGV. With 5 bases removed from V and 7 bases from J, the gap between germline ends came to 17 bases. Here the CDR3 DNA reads TGTGCCAGCAGCCGGACGACTGTTTACAATGAAGCTTTCCTT. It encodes CASSRTTVYNEAFL.

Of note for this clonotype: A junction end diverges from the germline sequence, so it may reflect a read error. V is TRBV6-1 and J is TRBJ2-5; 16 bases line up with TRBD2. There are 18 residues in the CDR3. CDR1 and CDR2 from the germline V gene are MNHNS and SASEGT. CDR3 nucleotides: TGTGCCAGCAGTGAAGAGGGGACTAGCGGGGGGGCGAGGGAGACCCAATACTTC. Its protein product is CASSEEGTSGGARETQYF.

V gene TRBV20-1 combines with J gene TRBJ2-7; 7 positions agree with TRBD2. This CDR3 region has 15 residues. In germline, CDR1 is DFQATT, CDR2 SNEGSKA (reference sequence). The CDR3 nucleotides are TGCTGTGTTAGAGGAGGACTAGTGGGGACCTACGAGCAGTACTTC. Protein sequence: CCVRGGLVGTYEQYF.

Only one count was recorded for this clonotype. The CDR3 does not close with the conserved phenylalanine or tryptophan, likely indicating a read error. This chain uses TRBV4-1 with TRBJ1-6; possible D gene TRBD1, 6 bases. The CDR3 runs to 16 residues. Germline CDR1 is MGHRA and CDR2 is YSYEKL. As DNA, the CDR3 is TGTGCCAGCAGCCATCTTCGACAGGACGGCAATTCACCCCTCCACTTA. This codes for CASSHLRQDGNSPLHL.

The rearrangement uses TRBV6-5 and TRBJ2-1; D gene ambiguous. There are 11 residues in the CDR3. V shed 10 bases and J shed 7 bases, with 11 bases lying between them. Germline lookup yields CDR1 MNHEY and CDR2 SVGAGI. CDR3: CANNTENEQFF. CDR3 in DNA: TGTGCCAACAACACCGAGAATGAGCAGTTCTTC.

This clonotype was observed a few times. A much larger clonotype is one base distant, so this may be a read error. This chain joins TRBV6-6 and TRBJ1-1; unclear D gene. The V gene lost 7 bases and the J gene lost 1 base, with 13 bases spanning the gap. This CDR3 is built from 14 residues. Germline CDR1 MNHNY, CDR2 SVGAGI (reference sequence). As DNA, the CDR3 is TGTGCCAGCATCCTGCGGACGGAGAACACTGAAGCTTTCTTT. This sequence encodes CASILRTENTEAFF.

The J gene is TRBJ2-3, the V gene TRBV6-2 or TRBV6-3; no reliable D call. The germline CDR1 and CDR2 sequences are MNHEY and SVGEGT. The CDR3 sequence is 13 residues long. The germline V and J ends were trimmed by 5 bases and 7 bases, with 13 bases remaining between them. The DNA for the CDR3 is TGTGCCAGCAGTGGGCACATTGAGAATACGCAGTATTTT. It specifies CASSGHIENTQYF.

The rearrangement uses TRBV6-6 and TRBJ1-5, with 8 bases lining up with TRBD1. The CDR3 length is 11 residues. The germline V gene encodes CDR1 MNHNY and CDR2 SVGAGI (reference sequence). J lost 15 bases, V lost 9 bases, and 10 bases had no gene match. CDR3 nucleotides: TGTGCCAGTAATAAGGACAGGGTCACGCATTTT. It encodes CASNKDRVTHF.